This TCR beta chain emerged from a study of regulatory T cells in long-lasting Graves disease (dated by TCRdb to about 2021). Looking at the study overall: To count as having persistent Graves' disease, a patient had to have received antithyroid drug treatment for over 5 years with TSH receptor autoantibodies remaining persistently positive. This study used TCR sequencing and RNA sequencing of peripheral blood to compare persistent Graves' disease patients against newly diagnosed Graves' disease patients. The study was registered as a clinical trial and conducted in China. A total of roughly 35 samples were covered by TCR sequencing, comprising around 13 persistent and roughly 20 newly diagnosed Graves' disease patients. Persistent Graves' disease patients in the clinical cohort had taken antithyroid drugs for roughly 10 years on average.

The time point label, as the study defines it: persistent/refractory GD, antithyroid drugs over 5 years with positive TRAb. For both TCR sequencing and RNA sequencing, RNA was extracted from PBMCs in TRIzol. The diagnosis of Graves' disease followed American Thyroid Association guidelines. Patients for the study were recruited at an endocrinology department in Xi'an, China. Each patient gave approximately 9 milliliters of peripheral blood, collected in an EDTA anticoagulant tube. Ficoll Paque Plus density gradient separation was used to isolate PBMCs, and no additional T cell sorting was done. An Agilent 2100 Bioanalyzer and agarose gel were used to check RNA quality, and a NanoDrop 2000 was used to measure RNA concentration. Beyond this particular receptor, the publication reports: Persistent Graves' disease patients showed lower TCR Shannon entropy and fewer highly expanded clones than newly diagnosed patients, suggesting clonal expansion. The authors noted that the small sample size was a limitation that may lower accuracy. TRBV28, TRBJ1-2 and TRBJ2-5 were preferentially used in persistent disease, while TRBV20-1 and TRBJ2-1 were favored in newly diagnosed disease. Sequencing and analysis were limited to the TCR beta chain. Because the primary lesion, thyroid tissue, could not be accessed, the study looked at peripheral blood alone. Persistent patients shared more public clonotypes among themselves (around 3,000) than newly diagnosed patients did (nearly 1,000).

Libraries came from multiplex PCR. Sequencing instrument: Illumina HiSeq 4000. CDR3 regions were amplified by Arm-PCR with iRepertoire HTBI primers to construct TCR beta libraries. Before sequencing, the PCR products went through gel purification. In the original analysis: Gene usage analysis of CDR3 amino acid clonotypes relied on the approximately 68 TRBV and 14 TRBJ segments identified across samples. COPE and FqMerger were used to merge filtered high-quality paired reads into contigs. BLAST was used to align contigs to IMGT TRBV, TRBD and TRBJ reference genes, with CDR3 defined following IMGT. Highly expanded clones were defined as clonotypes with a frequency above 0.1%. Shannon entropy was used to measure repertoire diversity, and the Gini coefficient was used to measure V-J evenness. Clonotypes shared by more than one individual were considered public. The raw public reads went through TCRdb reprocessing: fastp at Q25, MiXCR clone calling, in-frame beta chains kept. Duplicate CDR3 protein sequences are folded into a single record with the most common DNA and genes. TCRdb, not the authors, supplied the V and J calls. The sample table contains roughly 450,000 distinct CDR3 sequences; only one count was recorded for approximately 23% of them. Of the sample, about an eighth falls within the top ten clones.

The V end loses 1 base and the J end loses 3 bases, and a stretch of 10 bases separates them. The cysteine opens and the phenylalanine closes a CDR3 of 14 amino acids. Only the CDR3 DNA is retained, 42 bases long and in frame from the first base. The germline V gene sets CDR1 to SGHDN and CDR2 to FVKESK. Comments on this clonotype: Its recognized antigen is unknown. No qualities accompany the bases; no much larger clone lies one base away.

Sequencing used peripheral blood mononuclear cells (PBMCs), obtained when the disease was refractory, from a patient treated with antithyroid drugs. The TCR sequence derives from a female donor with Graves disease. The rearranged segments are TRBV14 and TRBJ2-7, and TRBD1 may be the D gene, going by 6 matching bases. The base sequence is TGTGCCAGCAGCCAAGGGGGGACAATCTACGAGCAGTACTTC. It specifies CASSQGGTIYEQYF. Where the CDR3 stops, the reference TRBV14 and TRBJ2-7 genes take over; the full variable domain is EAGVTQFPSHSVIEKGQTVTLRCDPISGHDNLYWYRRVMGKEIKFLLHFVKESKQDESGMPNNRFLAERTGGTYSTLKVQPAELEDSGVYFCASSQGGTIYEQYFGPGTRLTVT.